These 22 T cell receptor beta chains originate from one sample sequenced in a study of blood T cell repertoires in COVID-19. Some clones are missing from TCRdb's copy, which holds only in-frame ones; the method was immunoSEQ multiplex PCR. The table has some 97,000 clones, more than 75% seen once. Input material: peripheral blood. These TCRs come from a human donor in a cohort sampled during active COVID-19.

The rearrangement links TRBV4-1 to TRBJ2-7; TRBD1 is a possible D gene (5 bases). The CDR3 consists of 14 residues. Germline CDR1 MGHRA, CDR2 YSYEKL. Trimming removed 3 bases at V and 4 bases at J, with 13 bases between. The CDR3 loop is CASSHTPDSYEQYF. The CDR3 DNA sequence: TGCGCCAGCAGCCACACACCAGACAGTTACGAGCAGTACTTC.

The V gene is TRBV6-1, the J gene TRBJ2-1, with 9 bases identical to TRBD1. The CDR3 has 16 amino acids. Germline V gives CDR1 MNHNS, CDR2 SASEGT. V gave up 2 bases and J gave up 3 bases; unmatched junction bases: 5. The CDR3 sequence: CASSELWTGVYNEQFF. Written as DNA, the CDR3 is TGTGCCAGCAGTGAACTTTGGACAGGGGTCTACAATGAGCAGTTCTTC.

The chain has TRBV14 and TRBJ1-2; unclear D gene. Looked up from germline, CDR1 is SGHDN and CDR2 is FVKESK. Trimming shortened V by 1 base and J by 2 bases, and 8 bases separated the two germline ends. The CDR3 is 14 amino acids. The CDR3 loop is CASSQAGSNYGYTF. The DNA of the CDR3 is TGTGCCAGCAGCCAAGCGGGATCAAACTATGGCTACACCTTC.

This clone was detected many times. V is TRBV6-2 or TRBV6-3 and J is TRBJ2-1, with a possible D match to TRBD1 (6 bases). The CDR3 contains 14 residues. The ends were cut back, 2 bases at V and 7 bases at J, with 12 bases in the middle. CDR1 MNHEY and CDR2 SVGEGT come from the germline V gene. The CDR3 DNA reads TGTGCCAGCAGTTACCGTTGGGGGCGGAATGAGCAGTTCTTC. Protein product: CASSYRWGRNEQFF.

The V call is TRBV11-2, the J call TRBJ2-1, with a possible D match to TRBD2 (6 bases). CDR1 SGHAT and CDR2 FQNNGV come from the germline V gene. The CDR3 totals 14 residues. Trimming took 6 bases from V and 0 from J, leaving 9 bases between them. The CDR3 nucleotides are TGTGCCAGCAGGCGGGGATACTCCTACAATGAGCAGTTCTTC. It yields the protein CASRRGYSYNEQFF.

The rearrangement uses TRBV6-5 and TRBJ2-5; TRBD2 aligns across 7 bases. The CDR3 is made up of 13 amino acids. CDR1 MNHEY and CDR2 SVGAGI come from the germline V gene. Trimming at V came to 8 bases and at J to 4 bases, leaving 7 bases not matched to a gene. CDR3 sequence reads: CASRPPGGETQYF. The CDR3 coding sequence is TGTGCCAGCCGACCTCCGGGGGGAGAGACCCAGTACTTC.

This chain uses TRBV24-1 with TRBJ1-4, with a tentative D call TRBD1 (5 bases). Trimming left V 0 bases short and J 7 bases short, with 14 bases between. The CDR3 is made up of 16 amino acids. Germline CDR1 reads KGHDR; CDR2 reads SFDVKD. CDR3 protein: CATSDLWGDKGEKLFF. The CDR3 nucleotides read TGTGCCACCAGTGATTTGTGGGGGGATAAGGGTGAAAAACTGTTTTTT.

This chain uses TRBV11-2 with TRBJ2-2, with 7 bases matching TRBD1. CDR3 length equals 15 residues. Losses at the gene ends were 4 bases for V and 3 bases for J; bases not matched to a gene: 5. Germline V lookup: CDR1 SGHAT, CDR2 FQNNGV. The CDR3, as DNA: TGTGCCAGCAGCTCACCCACAGGGGACACCGGGGAGCTGTTTTTT. Its protein is CASSSPTGDTGELFF.

V and J are TRBV5-8 and TRBJ1-2; 9 bases are shared with TRBD1. V shed 2 bases and J 2 bases; nucleotides not matched to a gene: 1. The CDR3 runs 14 residues. CDR1 SGHTS and CDR2 YDEGEE come from the germline V gene. The CDR3 reads CASSFGTGNYGYTF. The CDR3 bases are TGTGCCAGCAGCTTTGGGACAGGGAACTATGGCTACACCTTC.

The V call is TRBV14, the J call TRBJ1-2; no reliable D call. From germline, CDR1 is SGHDN and CDR2 FVKESK. Trimming took 5 bases from V and 2 from J, leaving 9 bases between them. CDR3 length equals 13 residues. The CDR3 loop is CASSAQPNYGYTF. The CDR3 bases are TGTGCCAGCAGCGCACAGCCCAACTATGGCTACACCTTC.

This clone was counted once. The chain carries TRBV19 and TRBJ2-5; 12 positions match TRBD2. The CDR3 is made up of 13 amino acids. Germline V lookup: CDR1 LNHDA, CDR2 SQIVND (reference sequence). With V trimmed by 8 bases and J by 8 bases, 6 bases remained unmatched. DNA of the CDR3: TGTGCCAGTCGGACTAGCGGGACTGAAACCCAGTACTTC. Translating it yields CASRTSGTETQYF.

The chain joins TRBV10-3 to TRBJ2-7, with a weak D call TRBD2 (5 bases). Germline CDR1 and CDR2: ENHRY and SYGVKD. The length of the CDR3 is 13 residues. V was shortened by 3 bases and J by 7 bases, with 13 bases between the two germline ends. The CDR3 DNA is TGTGCCATCAGTGACCCGGGATCGTGGGAGCAGTACTTC. Translated, it gives CAISDPGSWEQYF.

This clone was found once. The chain couples TRBV27 to TRBJ2-5; perhaps TRBD1 as D (6 bases). CDR3 size: 14 residues. Germline V gives CDR1 MNHEY, CDR2 SMNVEV (reference sequence). Trimming removed 6 bases at V and 2 bases at J, with 13 bases between. Here the CDR3 reads CASSTGFLQETQYF. The CDR3 DNA sequence: TGTGCCAGCAGCACAGGGTTCTTACAAGAGACCCAGTACTTC.

The V and J genes are TRBV19 and TRBJ2-5, with D tentatively TRBD2 (5 bases). Germline values: CDR1 LNHDA, CDR2 SQIVND (reference sequence). The CDR3 is 15 amino acids. V lost 5 bases, J lost 5 bases, and 18 bases lay in between. Here the CDR3 reads CASSALAQVWETQYF. Here the CDR3 DNA reads TGTGCCAGTAGTGCCTTAGCGCAAGTCTGGGAGACCCAGTACTTC. Full variable domain (outside the CDR3, taken from reference TRBV19 and TRBJ2-5): DGGITQSPKYLFRKEGQNVTLSCEQNLNHDAMYWYRQDPGQGLRLIYYSQIVNDFQKGDIAEGYSVSREKKESFPLTVTSAQKNPTAFYLCASSALAQVWETQYFGPGTRLLVL.

The chain employs TRBV5-5 and TRBJ2-3; D not certain. The germline CDR1 and CDR2 sequences are SGHKS and YYEKEE (reference sequence). Trimming stripped 2 bases from V and 6 bases from J, with 7 bases between. The CDR3 extends over 12 amino acids. The DNA of the CDR3 is TGTGCCAGCAGCTTTGGCGGCGATACGCAGTATTTT. Its translation is CASSFGGDTQYF.

This chain connects TRBV19 to TRBJ2-7, with 9 bases lining up with TRBD1. The J segment lost 0 bases and the V segment lost 8 bases, leaving 5 bases of the junction unmatched. Germline values: CDR1 LNHDA, CDR2 SQIVND (reference sequence). The CDR3 consists of 14 residues. The CDR3 sequence: CASSGTGSSYEQYF. Here the CDR3 DNA reads TGTGCCAGTTCGGGGACAGGGAGCTCCTACGAGCAGTACTTC.

The chain recombines TRBV19 with TRBJ1-5; TRBD1 aligns across 8 bases. This CDR3 spans 15 amino acids. Trimming took 6 bases from V and 2 from J; bases not matched to a gene: 6. CDR1 and CDR2 from the germline V gene are LNHDA and SQIVND (reference sequence). DNA for the CDR3: TGTGCCAGTAGCCTGACAGGGGAGGGCAATCAGCCCCAGCATTTT. Encoded protein: CASSLTGEGNQPQHF. The variable domain in full, completed from reference TRBV19 and TRBJ1-5, reads DGGITQSPKYLFRKEGQNVTLSCEQNLNHDAMYWYRQDPGQGLRLIYYSQIVNDFQKGDIAEGYSVSREKKESFPLTVTSAQKNPTAFYLCASSLTGEGNQPQHFGDGTRLSIL.

V is TRBV19 and J is TRBJ2-3, with D possibly TRBD2 on 6 matching bases. This CDR3 has 13 residues. The germline V and J ends were trimmed by 6 bases and 1 base, with 8 bases remaining between them. Germline V gene data show CDR1 as LNHDA and CDR2 as SQIVND (reference sequence). CDR3 bases: TGTGCCAGTAGAGAGCGGGGCACAGATACGCAGTATTTT. Encoded protein: CASRERGTDTQYF.

Notes on this clone: Other DNA variants within this sample encode the same CDR3. This sequence joins TRBV30 and TRBJ1-1; tentatively, D is TRBD1 (5 bases). The CDR3 length is 11 residues. CDR1 is GTSNPN and CDR2 is SVGIG in the germline V gene (reference sequence). Trimming took 2 bases from V and 5 from J, leaving 6 bases between them. CDR3 residues: CAWSRGTEAFF. CDR3 nucleotides: TGTGCCTGGAGTAGGGGAACTGAAGCTTTCTTT.

The J gene is TRBJ1-6, the V gene TRBV18; possible D gene TRBD1, 6 bases. Germline CDR1 is KGHSH and CDR2 is LQKENI. Between the trimmed V and J ends, which lost 2 bases and 10 bases, there was a span of 15 bases. This CDR3 region has 15 residues. CDR3 DNA sequence: TGTGCCAGCTCACCAGATCCCCAGGGACAATCACCCCTCCACTTT. This encodes CASSPDPQGQSPLHF.

The chain uses TRBV15 and TRBJ1-2; weak D call: TRBD1 (5 bases). Per the germline V gene, CDR1 is LNHNV and CDR2 is YYDKDF (reference sequence). With 1 base removed from V and 8 bases from J, the gap between germline ends came to 20 bases. The CDR3 runs 16 residues. The CDR3 spells CATSRGQFLAPTGYTF. The CDR3 DNA reads as TGTGCCACCAGCAGAGGACAGTTTTTGGCCCCGACGGGCTACACCTTC.

The V call is TRBV18, the J call TRBJ1-2; no definite D call. Trimming stripped 4 bases from V and 4 bases from J, with 16 bases between. Germline assignment: CDR1 KGHSH and CDR2 LQKENI. The CDR3 totals 15 residues. This CDR3 is CASSLESISGYGYTF. The CDR3 DNA reads as TGTGCCAGCTCACTAGAGTCGATTTCGGGCTATGGCTACACCTTC.